This T cell receptor (beta chain) originates from a study of shared clonotypes between healthy human individuals. Study as a whole: Each donor had three CD4 naive, three CD4 memory, two CD8 naive and one CD8 memory plate. General study results and limits: Estimated richness values were generally larger in naive subsets than in memory subsets.

This clone occurred many times. Its specificity is not known. The CDR3 covers 13 residues. The germline CDR1 and CDR2 sequences are SGHTA and FQGTGA. The germline V and J ends were trimmed by 5 bases and 5 bases, with 10 bases remaining between them. The split of CD4+ cells yielded CD45RA+ naive and CD45RA-negative memory subsets. The repertoire was sequenced with immunoSEQ multiplex PCR; TCRdb's copy has only in-frame clones and lacks some. The sample has under 1,100,000 clones; roughly 74% are singletons. This sequence was found in a man between 18 and 35 years old in good health. Some clones in this sample may be carry-over from other donors' samples. V usage is TRBV7-3 and J usage is TRBJ2-1; D ambiguous. Sequenced: memory CD4+ T cells from PBMCs. Subset defined: CD45RA-negative fraction. This CDR3 is CASSETRNNEQFF. The CDR3 DNA follows: TGTGCCAGCAGCGAGACTCGGAACAATGAGCAGTTCTTC.